This TCR beta chain was obtained from a study of long-term antiretroviral therapy in people with HIV. The assay, immunoSEQ v3.0, was run at survey level. Clones were read by immunoSEQ multiplex PCR, and TCRdb kept only the in-frame ones, dropping some. The sample has approximately 26,000 clones, approximately 81% seen once. The germline V gene encodes CDR1 PRHDT and CDR2 FYEKMQ (reference sequence). The CDR3 length is 14 residues. Trimming stripped 5 bases from V and 6 bases from J, with 16 bases between. J is TRBJ1-2 and V is TRBV13; a possible D gene is TRBD1 (6 bases). Source: unsorted PBMCs, taken 2.3 years after starting antiretroviral therapy. The receptor was derived from a man aged 40-50 years with HIV. The CDR3 sequence: CASSRRGAQDGYTF. CDR3 in DNA: TGTGCCAGCAGCCGCCGGGGGGCGCAGGATGGCTACACCTTC.